These 25 T cell receptor beta chains came from one sample sequenced in a study of PD-L1 blockade in urothelial cancer (dated by TCRdb to 2015 to 2018). Library method: the immunoSEQ multiplex PCR assay. This immuneACCESS table, as held by TCRdb, lists in-frame sequences with V and J called but not all clones. Of the missing ones, under half trace to an unresolved V gene in checked studies; the others have no known cause. In all, the sample holds 35,000 to 40,000 clones, and 82% of those were seen once. Around 19% of the sample belongs to the ten largest clones. Sequencing was performed on PBMCs, taken around atezolizumab (anti-PD-L1) treatment. Source of these receptors: a man aged 60 to 69 with urothelial cancer.

V gene TRBV6-5 combines with J gene TRBJ2-5; 8 bases agree with TRBD1. The germline gives CDR1 MNHEY, CDR2 SVGAGI. V lost 2 bases and J lost 5; bases outside the gene matches: 7. CDR3 length: 15 amino acids. The CDR3 region is CASSYRTGPFETQYF. Here the CDR3 DNA reads TGTGCCAGCAGTTACCGGACAGGGCCGTTCGAGACCCAGTACTTC.

The rearrangement joins TRBV11-2 to TRBJ2-5, with D uncertain. Germline V CDR1 and CDR2: SGHAT, FQNNGV. This CDR3 contains 14 residues. V lost 3 bases and J lost 1, with 9 bases in between. In nucleotides, the CDR3 is TGTGCCAGCAGCTTCACGGGTAGCCAAGAGACCCAGTACTTC. It specifies CASSFTGSQETQYF.

The chain couples TRBV18 to TRBJ2-3; 8 bases agree with TRBD1. V shed 3 bases, J shed 4 bases, and the junction held 12 bases outside the gene matches. This CDR3 region has 17 residues. Germline V gene data show CDR1 as KGHSH and CDR2 as LQKENI. CDR3 region: CASSPLLTRTGPDTQYF. The CDR3 bases are TGTGCCAGCTCACCCCTCCTCACACGGACAGGGCCAGATACGCAGTATTTT.

The chain combines TRBV5-1 with TRBJ2-7; 8 bases fit TRBD2. This CDR3 has 16 amino acids. Trimming at V came to 4 bases and at J to 2 bases, leaving 11 bases not matched to a gene. Per the germline V gene, CDR1 is SGHRS and CDR2 is YFSETQ. The CDR3 region has the DNA TGCGCCAGCAGCCCCACCCGTAGCGGGGCCCCCTACGAGCAGTACTTC. This sequence encodes CASSPTRSGAPYEQYF.

The chain uses TRBV10-3 and TRBJ1-3; D is undetermined. V shed 4 bases and J shed 0 bases, with 13 bases lying between them. This CDR3 spans 16 amino acids. Germline assignment: CDR1 ENHRY and CDR2 SYGVKD. The CDR3 coding sequence is TGTGCCATCAGTGGGGCCGAGCTGGGCTCTGGAAACACCATATATTTT. This translates into CAISGAELGSGNTIYF.

This rearrangement joins TRBV19 to TRBJ2-7, with D unresolved. V was clipped by 1 base and J by 3 bases, with 7 bases between them. CDR1 and CDR2 (germline): LNHDA, SQIVND (reference sequence). The length of the CDR3 is 13 residues. The CDR3 coding sequence is TGTGCCAGTAGTATAGGTGGGCTCTACGAGCAGTACTTC. It specifies CASSIGGLYEQYF.

The rearrangement joins TRBV6-1 to TRBJ1-2; 7 positions agree with TRBD1. The V gene's germline CDR1 is MNHNS and CDR2 SASEGT. The CDR3 runs to 15 residues. Unmatched junction bases numbered 7, after V lost 2 bases and J lost 4 bases. The CDR3 loop is CASSERVGGFYGYTF. CDR3 DNA sequence: TGTGCCAGCAGTGAAAGGGTAGGGGGCTTCTATGGCTACACCTTC.

The sample holds a few counts of this clone. The chain uses TRBV5-1 and TRBJ1-2; no definite D call. The length of the CDR3 is 15 residues. Germline V gene lookup returns CDR1 SGHRS and CDR2 YFSETQ. With 2 bases removed from V and 4 bases from J, the gap between germline ends came to 15 bases. CDR3 region: CASSLSGSLSYGYTF. For the CDR3, the DNA is TGCGCCAGCAGCTTATCGGGGAGCTTGAGCTATGGCTACACCTTC.

V gene TRBV28 combines with J gene TRBJ1-1; possible D gene TRBD1, 5 bases. Germline V gene data show CDR1 as MDHEN and CDR2 as SYDVKM. V shed 8 bases and J shed 5 bases, with 18 bases lying between them. The CDR3 is made up of 14 amino acids. In DNA form, the CDR3 reads TGTGCCAGCGGGGCTTCGGGGGTTTGGACTGAAGCTTTCTTT. Translated, it gives CASGASGVWTEAFF.

The gene calls are TRBV19 and TRBJ1-6; perhaps TRBD1 as D (5 bases). The germline V gene has CDR1 LNHDA and CDR2 SQIVND (reference sequence). Trimming took 2 bases from V and 7 from J, leaving 12 bases between them. The CDR3 runs 15 residues. The CDR3 nucleotides read TGTGCCAGTAGTATACCGGGACTTGGGAATTCACCCCTCCACTTT. Its protein product is CASSIPGLGNSPLHF.

The chain has TRBV18 and TRBJ1-1; D not resolved. V was trimmed by 6 bases and J by 0 bases, leaving 17 bases between them. The CDR3 contains 16 residues. Germline CDR1 is KGHSH and CDR2 is LQKENI. CDR3 in DNA: TGTGCCAGCTCGGAAAACAGCCTATTAATGAACACTGAAGCTTTCTTT. Translating it yields CASSENSLLMNTEAFF.

The J gene is TRBJ2-7, the V gene TRBV29-1, with 7 bases fitting TRBD1. Germline V gives CDR1 SQVTM, CDR2 ANQGSEA. This CDR3 contains 12 residues. V shed 5 bases, J shed 5 bases, and the junction held 6 bases outside the gene matches. The DNA of the CDR3 is TGCAGCGTTAGTGTGACAGGGAACGAGCAGTACTTC. It yields the protein CSVSVTGNEQYF.

This clone was recorded a few times. The chain couples TRBV6-1 to TRBJ1-3; D is perhaps TRBD1 (5 bases). The V gene lost 7 bases and the J gene lost 1 base, with 11 bases spanning the gap. Germline V gene data show CDR1 as MNHNS and CDR2 as SASEGT. The CDR3 totals 14 residues. This CDR3 reads CASIQTASGNTIYF. The CDR3 region has the DNA TGTGCCAGCATCCAGACAGCGTCTGGAAACACCATATATTTT.

The rearrangement joins TRBV5-5 to TRBJ1-2; no firm D call. The CDR3 has 16 amino acids. Trimming left V 3 bases short and J 0 bases short, with 15 bases between. Germline CDR1 reads SGHKS; CDR2 reads YYEKEE (reference sequence). The CDR3 DNA reads TGTGCCAGCAGCTATGGGTCCAGGTTAGCTAACTATGGCTACACCTTC. It encodes CASSYGSRLANYGYTF.

The chain joins TRBV6-1 to TRBJ2-7, with D perhaps matching TRBD1 (6 bases). Looked up from germline, CDR1 is MNHNS and CDR2 is SASEGT. The CDR3 has 14 amino acids. Trimming took 1 base from V and 7 from J, leaving 14 bases between them. CDR3 sequence (DNA): TGTGCCAGCAGTGAAGGGGGACATCGATCGGAGCAGTACTTC. This gives the protein CASSEGGHRSEQYF.

The chain employs TRBV5-1 and TRBJ1-5, with 7 bases lining up with TRBD1. This CDR3 is 14 amino acids long. Germline V CDR1 and CDR2: SGHRS, YFSETQ. After removal of 5 bases from V and 4 bases from J, the junction contained 6 bases not matched to a gene. Written as DNA, the CDR3 is TGCGCCAGCAGGAGACAGGGTCGAAATCAGCCCCAGCATTTT. Translation gives CASRRQGRNQPQHF.

The genes are TRBV5-1 and TRBJ1-2; D ambiguous. This CDR3 has 15 residues. CDR1 SGHRS and CDR2 YFSETQ come from the germline V gene. V was shortened by 5 bases and J by 2 bases, with 16 bases between the two germline ends. The CDR3 here is CASRVGFEENYGYTF. The CDR3 nucleotides are TGCGCCAGCAGGGTTGGATTTGAGGAGAACTATGGCTACACCTTC.

This clone was seen only once. The chain has TRBV6-5 and TRBJ2-5; TRBD2 is a possible D gene (6 bases). V dropped 5 bases and J dropped 4 bases, with 17 bases sitting between them. This CDR3 spans 15 amino acids. Germline CDR1 is MNHEY and CDR2 is SVGAGI. The CDR3 DNA reads TGTGCCAGCAGTCCGCCGGGACTCGGGAGAGAGACCCAGTACTTC. Translated, it gives CASSPPGLGRETQYF.

The V gene is TRBV28, the J gene TRBJ2-7; 9 nucleotides line up with TRBD1. In germline, CDR1 is MDHEN, CDR2 SYDVKM. The CDR3 sequence is 20 residues long. J was trimmed by 4 bases and V by 7 bases; bases with no gene match: 26. The CDR3 loop reads CASTLQAPSQTGTGWYEQYF. The CDR3, as DNA: TGTGCCAGCACCCTCCAGGCCCCCTCTCAAACCGGGACAGGGTGGTACGAGCAGTACTTC. Supplemented by reference TRBV28 and TRBJ2-7, the full variable domain reads DVKVTQSSRYLVKRTGEKVFLECVQDMDHENMFWYRQDPGLGLRLIYFSYDVKMKEKGDIPEGYSVSREKKERFSLILESASTNQTSMYLCASTLQAPSQTGTGWYEQYFGPGTRLTVT.

This sequence joins TRBV7-9 and TRBJ2-7; 7 positions match TRBD2. The V gene end was trimmed by 4 bases and the J gene end by 3 bases; junction bases not matched to a gene: 3. CDR3 size: 13 residues. From germline, CDR1 is SEHNR and CDR2 FQNEAQ (reference sequence). CDR3 loop: CASSSPGGYEQYF. CDR3 sequence (DNA): TGTGCCAGCAGCTCCCCGGGAGGCTACGAGCAGTACTTC.

The DNA of the CDR3 is TGCGCCAGCAGCCAAGATACTTCCGGGTCTGCCTTTCGCGGCTACACCTTC. Translating it yields CASSQDTSGSAFRGYTF. J is TRBJ1-2 and V is TRBV4-1; D ambiguous. Germline values: CDR1 MGHRA, CDR2 YSYEKL. The CDR3 runs 17 residues. V dropped 0 bases and J dropped 8 bases, with 22 bases sitting between them.

The V call is TRBV6-1, the J call TRBJ1-1, with a weak D call TRBD1 (6 bases). This CDR3 region has 15 residues. The V gene lost 3 bases and the J gene lost 4 bases, with 15 bases spanning the gap. Germline V gene data show CDR1 as MNHNS and CDR2 as SASEGT. The CDR3 loop is CASSDPRAGATEAFF. DNA of the CDR3: TGTGCCAGCAGTGACCCAAGGGCGGGGGCCACTGAAGCTTTCTTT.

This clone was observed a few times. The rearrangement links TRBV2 to TRBJ2-1; 8 bases align to TRBD2. The V gene end was trimmed by 4 bases and the J gene end by 9 bases; junction bases not matched to a gene: 8. The CDR3 consists of 14 residues. Germline assignment: CDR1 SNHLY and CDR2 FYNNEI. The CDR3 loop reads CASSGPGGAGEQFF. In DNA, the CDR3 is TGTGCCAGCAGTGGCCCCGGGGGGGCTGGTGAGCAGTTCTTC.

The chain is built from TRBV28 and TRBJ2-2, with 9 bases identical to TRBD1. This CDR3 spans 18 amino acids. The germline V gene has CDR1 MDHEN and CDR2 SYDVKM. Trimming at V came to 3 bases and at J to 6 bases, leaving 14 bases not matched to a gene. The CDR3 spells CASSFGVTGGAFSGELFF. The CDR3 DNA follows: TGTGCCAGCAGTTTTGGGGTTACAGGGGGCGCTTTCTCCGGGGAGCTGTTTTTT.

CDR3 sequence (DNA): TGTGCCAGCAGTACCAGGACTAGCTTCCAGAAAAGTAATCTTCAAGAGACCCAGTACTTC. Amino acids: CASSTRTSFQKSNLQETQYF. The chain links TRBV28 to TRBJ2-5, with 8 bases that match TRBD2. Germline V CDR1 and CDR2: MDHEN, SYDVKM. The CDR3 totals 20 residues. The V segment lost 5 bases and the J segment 2 bases; nucleotides outside the gene matches: 22.